The rows below give T cell receptor beta chains drawn from one sample of a study of PD-1 blockade in classical Hodgkin lymphoma. Sequencing was performed with immunoSEQ multiplex PCR; in TCRdb, only in-frame clones are kept and a portion is missing. The table lists about 15,000 clones, 91% of them singletons, with 5.9% in the top ten. Input material: CD8+ T cells from blood. The source of these receptors is a human donor with classical Hodgkin lymphoma. The conserved cysteine and the conserved F or W are not part of the CDR3 here.

j_gene	v_gene	CDR3aa
TRBJ2-1	TRBV29-1	SVEEDRTDNEQF
TRBJ2-3	TRBV11-3	ASSGRQLTPSDTQY
TRBJ1-2	TRBV15	ATSVDRVTAYGYT
TRBJ2-1	TRBV10-3	AISEALGFEAGGLNEQF
TRBJ1-1	TRBV19	ASSITDLHTEAF
TRBJ1-5	TRBV2	ASRLHRDRPYSNQPQH
TRBJ1-4	TRBV5-1	ASSPTPSDRTNEKLF
TRBJ2-7	TRBV2	ANGQPSYEQY
TRBJ1-5	TRBV27	ASRLGHQPQH
TRBJ1-1	TRBV7-6	ASRGREGGEAF
TRBJ2-5	TRBV9	ASSATSLFWETQY
TRBJ1-1	TRBV19	ASTIGYLEAF
TRBJ1-4	TRBV30	AWKRTGLTNEKLF
TRBJ2-3	TRBV7-6	ASSLVGPDTQY
TRBJ1-4	TRBV4-1	ASSQHTGAFDEKLF
TRBJ2-1	TRBV27	ASSVAGAGNEQF
TRBJ1-2	TRBV6-5	ASTQGTFYGYT
TRBJ1-1	TRBV9	ASSPLSRGNTEAF
TRBJ2-6	TRBV15	ATSAPMGGGNVLT
TRBJ1-5	TRBV27	ASHETGDSNQPQH
TRBJ2-1	TRBV9	ASSASGSNEQF
TRBJ2-5	TRBV28	ASSPREGVKTQY
TRBJ2-4	TRBV7-2	ASIGSKNIQY
TRBJ1-4	TRBV4-2	ASSQELGATNEKLF
TRBJ2-5	TRBV18	ASSLAEAAQETQY
TRBJ2-7	TRBV7-9	ASLAGGTYEQY
TRBJ1-5	TRBV19	ASSNQGEGSNQPQH
TRBJ2-1	TRBV19	ASRSAPSSYNEQF
TRBJ2-3	TRBV29-1	SVEGGTSFDHTDTQY
TRBJ2-7	TRBV5-1	ASSAMNLRVSGHEQY
TRBJ2-5	TRBV14	ASSTLAWGETQY
TRBJ2-1	TRBV19	ASSPPGEYNEQF
TRBJ1-1	TRBV9	ASSPSPQGVNTEAF
TRBJ1-2	TRBV7-9	ASSPPRGGHPNYGYT
TRBJ1-2	TRBV6-5	ASSYSIIRGSGYT
TRBJ2-1	TRBV27	ASRVIQGSPNDEQF
TRBJ2-3	TRBV4-2	ASSQGTSATDTQY
TRBJ2-3	TRBV29-1	SVDRTGGGQGTQY
TRBJ2-1	TRBV5-4	ASSLGGFGNEQF
TRBJ1-1	TRBV18	ASSPPSPSLNTEAF
TRBJ1-1	TRBV6-1	ASSVADTFLNTEAF
TRBJ2-4	TRBV6-5	ASSFLDRAKNIQY
TRBJ2-1	TRBV13	ASSLMNYNEQF
TRBJ1-3	TRBV4-1	ASSPPGASSGNTIY
TRBJ1-5	TRBV5-5	ASSLALRNQPQH
TRBJ1-4	TRBV18	ASSSDLVNPRPTRDEKLF
TRBJ1-5	TRBV27	ASSLAGGESNQPQH
TRBJ2-3	TRBV6-1	ASSEDSYFDTDTQY
TRBJ1-2	TRBV28	ASSGGTGDGYT
TRBJ2-3	TRBV9	ASSQQGAFTDTQY
TRBJ1-1	TRBV11-2	ASSPPENMNTEAF
TRBJ2-2	TRBV13	ASSRGNGELF
TRBJ1-5	TRBV6-1	ASIRRGGSNQPQH
TRBJ2-1	TRBV27	ASGTLYNEQF
TRBJ2-2	TRBV5-5	ASSPGTGELF